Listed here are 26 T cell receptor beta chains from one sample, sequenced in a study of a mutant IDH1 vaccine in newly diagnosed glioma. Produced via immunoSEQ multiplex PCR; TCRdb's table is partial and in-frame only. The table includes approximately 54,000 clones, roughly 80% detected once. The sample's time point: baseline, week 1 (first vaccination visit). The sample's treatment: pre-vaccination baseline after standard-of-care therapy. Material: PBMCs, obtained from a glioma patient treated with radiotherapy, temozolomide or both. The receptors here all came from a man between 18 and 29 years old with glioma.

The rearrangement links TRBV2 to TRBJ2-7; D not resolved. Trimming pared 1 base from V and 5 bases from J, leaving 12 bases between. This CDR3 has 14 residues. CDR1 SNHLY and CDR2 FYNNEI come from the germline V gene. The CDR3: CASSEESPGNEQYF. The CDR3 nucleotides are TGTGCCAGCAGTGAAGAAAGCCCCGGCAACGAGCAGTACTTC. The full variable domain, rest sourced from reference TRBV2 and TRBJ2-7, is EPEVTQTPSHQVTQMGQEVILRCVPISNHLYFYWYRQILGQKVEFLVSFYNNEISEKSEIFDDQFSVERPDGSNFTLKIRSTKLEDSAMYFCASSEESPGNEQYFGPGTRLTVT.

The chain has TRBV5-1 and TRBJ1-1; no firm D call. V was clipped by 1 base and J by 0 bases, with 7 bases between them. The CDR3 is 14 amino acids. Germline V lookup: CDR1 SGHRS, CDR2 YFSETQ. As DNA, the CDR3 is TGCGCCAGCAGCTTGAGCGGGGTGAACACTGAAGCTTTCTTT. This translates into CASSLSGVNTEAFF.

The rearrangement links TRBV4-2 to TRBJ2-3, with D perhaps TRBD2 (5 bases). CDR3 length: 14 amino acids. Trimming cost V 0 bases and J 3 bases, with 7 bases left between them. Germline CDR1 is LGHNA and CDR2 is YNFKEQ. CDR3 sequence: CASSQDTGTDTQYF. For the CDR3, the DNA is TGTGCCAGCAGCCAAGATACGGGGACAGATACGCAGTATTTT.

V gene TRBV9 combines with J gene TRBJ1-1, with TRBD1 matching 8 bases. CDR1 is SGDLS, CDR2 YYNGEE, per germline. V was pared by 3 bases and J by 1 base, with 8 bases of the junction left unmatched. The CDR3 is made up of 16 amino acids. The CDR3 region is CASSAGQGLSNTEAFF. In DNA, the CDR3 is TGTGCCAGCAGCGCCGGACAGGGATTATCGAACACTGAAGCTTTCTTT.

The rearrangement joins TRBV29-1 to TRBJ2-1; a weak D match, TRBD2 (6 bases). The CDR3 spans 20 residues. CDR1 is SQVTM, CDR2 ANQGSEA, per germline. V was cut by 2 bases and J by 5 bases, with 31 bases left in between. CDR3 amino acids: CSVEYVGGTYNRGPHNEQFF. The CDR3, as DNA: TGCAGCGTTGAATATGTTGGCGGGACCTACAACCGAGGCCCCCACAATGAGCAGTTCTTC.

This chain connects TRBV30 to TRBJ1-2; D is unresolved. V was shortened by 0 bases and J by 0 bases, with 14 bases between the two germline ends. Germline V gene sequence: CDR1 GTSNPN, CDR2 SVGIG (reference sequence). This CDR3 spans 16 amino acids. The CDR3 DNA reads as TGTGCCTGGAGTGTGGGTTGGAGGCGGGCTAACTATGGCTACACCTTC. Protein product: CAWSVGWRRANYGYTF.

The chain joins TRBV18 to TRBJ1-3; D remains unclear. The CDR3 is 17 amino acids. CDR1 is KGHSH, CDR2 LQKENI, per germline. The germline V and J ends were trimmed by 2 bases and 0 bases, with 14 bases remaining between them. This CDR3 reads CASSPDQMGISGNTIYF. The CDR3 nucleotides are TGTGCCAGCTCACCAGACCAGATGGGAATCTCTGGAAACACCATATATTTT.

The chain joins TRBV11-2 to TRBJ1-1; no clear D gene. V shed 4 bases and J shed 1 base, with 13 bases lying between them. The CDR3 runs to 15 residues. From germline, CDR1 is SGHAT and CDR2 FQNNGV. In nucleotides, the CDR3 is TGTGCCAGCAGCTCGGAGGGCAGAGGGAACACTGAAGCTTTCTTT. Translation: CASSSEGRGNTEAFF.

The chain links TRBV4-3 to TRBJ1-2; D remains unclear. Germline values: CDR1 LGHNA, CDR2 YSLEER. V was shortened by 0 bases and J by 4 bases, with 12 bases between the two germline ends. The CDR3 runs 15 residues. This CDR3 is CASSQDGEVLYGYTF. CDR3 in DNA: TGCGCCAGCAGCCAAGATGGGGAGGTCCTCTATGGCTACACCTTC.

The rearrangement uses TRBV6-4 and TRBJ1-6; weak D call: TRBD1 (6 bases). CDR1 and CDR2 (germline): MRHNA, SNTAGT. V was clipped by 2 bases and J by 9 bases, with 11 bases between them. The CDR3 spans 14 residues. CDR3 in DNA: TGTGCCAGCAGTGACGAACAGGGAGGTTCACCCCTCCACTTT. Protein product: CASSDEQGGSPLHF.

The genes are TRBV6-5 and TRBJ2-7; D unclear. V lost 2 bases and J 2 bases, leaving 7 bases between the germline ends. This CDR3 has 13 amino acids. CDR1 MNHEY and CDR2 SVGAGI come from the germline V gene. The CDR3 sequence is CASSYVAAYEQYF. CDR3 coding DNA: TGTGCCAGCAGTTACGTGGCAGCCTACGAGCAGTACTTC.

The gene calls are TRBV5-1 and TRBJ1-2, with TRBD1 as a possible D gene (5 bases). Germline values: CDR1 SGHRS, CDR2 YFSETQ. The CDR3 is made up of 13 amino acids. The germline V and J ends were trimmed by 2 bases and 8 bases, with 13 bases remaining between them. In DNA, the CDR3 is TGCGCCAGCAGCTTAGGTGGGAGGGACGGCTACACCTTC. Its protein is CASSLGGRDGYTF.

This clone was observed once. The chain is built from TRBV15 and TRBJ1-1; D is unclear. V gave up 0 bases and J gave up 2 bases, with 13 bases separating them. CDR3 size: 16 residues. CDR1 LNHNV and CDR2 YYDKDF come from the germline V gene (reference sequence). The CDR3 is CATSRDRSALNTEAFF. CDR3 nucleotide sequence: TGTGCCACCAGCAGAGATCGTTCGGCCCTCAACACTGAAGCTTTCTTT.

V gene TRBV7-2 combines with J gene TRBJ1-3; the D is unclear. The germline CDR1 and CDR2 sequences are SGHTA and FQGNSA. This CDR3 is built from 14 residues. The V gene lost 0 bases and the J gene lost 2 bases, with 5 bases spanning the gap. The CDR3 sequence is CASSLAGTGNTIYF. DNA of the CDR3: TGTGCCAGCAGCTTAGCGGGGACTGGAAACACCATATATTTT.

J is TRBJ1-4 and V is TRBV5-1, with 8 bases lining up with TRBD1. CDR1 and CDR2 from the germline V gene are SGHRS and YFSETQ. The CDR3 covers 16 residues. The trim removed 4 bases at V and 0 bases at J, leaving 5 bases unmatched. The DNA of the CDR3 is TGCGCCAGCAGCCCCAGGGGGCTTACAACTAATGAAAAACTGTTTTTT. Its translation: CASSPRGLTTNEKLFF.

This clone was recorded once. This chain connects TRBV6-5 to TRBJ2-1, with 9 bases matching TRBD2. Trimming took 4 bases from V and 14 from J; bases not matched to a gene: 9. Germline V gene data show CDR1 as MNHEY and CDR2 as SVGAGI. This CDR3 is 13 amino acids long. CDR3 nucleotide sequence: TGTGCCAGCAGTTCCTCAAGACTAGCGGACGAGTTCTTC. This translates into CASSSSRLADEFF.

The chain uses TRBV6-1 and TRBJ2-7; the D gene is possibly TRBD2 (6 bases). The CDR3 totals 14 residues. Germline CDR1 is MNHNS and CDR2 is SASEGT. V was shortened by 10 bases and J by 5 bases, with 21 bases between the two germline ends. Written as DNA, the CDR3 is TGTGCCACCGGTCGGAGGGGCGCTTTTGACGAGCAGTACTTC. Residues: CATGRRGAFDEQYF.

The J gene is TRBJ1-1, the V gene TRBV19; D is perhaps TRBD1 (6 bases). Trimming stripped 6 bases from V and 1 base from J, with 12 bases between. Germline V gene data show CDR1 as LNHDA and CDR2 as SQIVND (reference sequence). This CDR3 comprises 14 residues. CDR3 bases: TGTGCCAGTAGCAACGACAGGCGGAACACTGAAGCTTTCTTT. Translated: CASSNDRRNTEAFF. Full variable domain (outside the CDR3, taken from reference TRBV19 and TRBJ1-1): DGGITQSPKYLFRKEGQNVTLSCEQNLNHDAMYWYRQDPGQGLRLIYYSQIVNDFQKGDIAEGYSVSREKKESFPLTVTSAQKNPTAFYLCASSNDRRNTEAFFGQGTRLTVV.

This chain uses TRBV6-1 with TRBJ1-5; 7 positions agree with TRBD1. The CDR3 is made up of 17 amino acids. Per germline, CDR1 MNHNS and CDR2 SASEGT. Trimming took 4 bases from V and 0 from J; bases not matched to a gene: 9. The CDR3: CASSAYVGTVSNQPQHF. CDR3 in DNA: TGTGCCAGCAGTGCCTACGTGGGGACAGTTAGCAATCAGCCCCAGCATTTT.

This chain's CDR3 is CASSLAHSGNTIYF. CDR3 coding DNA: TGCGCCAGCAGCTTGGCTCACTCTGGAAACACCATATATTTT. The chain links TRBV5-1 to TRBJ1-3; no definite D call. The CDR3 runs 14 residues. Germline V gene lookup returns CDR1 SGHRS and CDR2 YFSETQ. V was clipped by 0 bases and J by 0 bases, with 4 bases between them.

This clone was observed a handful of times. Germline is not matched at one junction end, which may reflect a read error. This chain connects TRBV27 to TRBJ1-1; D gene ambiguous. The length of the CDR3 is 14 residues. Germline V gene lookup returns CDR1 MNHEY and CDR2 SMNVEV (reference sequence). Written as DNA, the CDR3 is TGTGCCAGCACTTTAAGACTGGGGAACACTGAAGCTTTCTTT. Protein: CASTLRLGNTEAFF.

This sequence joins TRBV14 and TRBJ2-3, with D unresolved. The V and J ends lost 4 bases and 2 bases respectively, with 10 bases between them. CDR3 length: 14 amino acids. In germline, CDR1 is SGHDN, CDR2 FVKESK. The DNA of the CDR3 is TGTGCCAGCAGCCGGTGGGGATTCACAGATACGCAGTATTTT. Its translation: CASSRWGFTDTQYF.

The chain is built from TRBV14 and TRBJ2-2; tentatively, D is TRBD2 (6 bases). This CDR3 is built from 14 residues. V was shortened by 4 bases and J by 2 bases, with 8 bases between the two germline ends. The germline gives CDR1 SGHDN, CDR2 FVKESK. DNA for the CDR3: TGTGCCAGCAGCCTAGGGACTAACACCGGGGAGCTGTTTTTT. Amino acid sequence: CASSLGTNTGELFF.

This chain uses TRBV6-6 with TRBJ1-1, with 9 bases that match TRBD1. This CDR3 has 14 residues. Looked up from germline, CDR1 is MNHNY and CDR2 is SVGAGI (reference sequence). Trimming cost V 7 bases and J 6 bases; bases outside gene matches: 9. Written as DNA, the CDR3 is TGTGCCAGCAATTGGGACAGGGCTAGGTCTGAAGCTTTCTTT. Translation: CASNWDRARSEAFF.

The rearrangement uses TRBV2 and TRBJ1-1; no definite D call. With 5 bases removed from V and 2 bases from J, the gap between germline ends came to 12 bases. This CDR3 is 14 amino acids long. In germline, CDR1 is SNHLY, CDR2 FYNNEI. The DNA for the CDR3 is TGTGCCAGCAGTCCCTTGGTAGACAACACTGAAGCTTTCTTT. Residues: CASSPLVDNTEAFF.

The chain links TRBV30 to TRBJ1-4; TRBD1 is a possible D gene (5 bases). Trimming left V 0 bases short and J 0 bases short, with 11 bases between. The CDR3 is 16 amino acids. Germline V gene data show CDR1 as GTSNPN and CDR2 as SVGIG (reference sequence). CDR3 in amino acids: CAWSVPGPATNEKLFF. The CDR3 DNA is TGTGCCTGGAGTGTACCGGGACCAGCAACTAATGAAAAACTGTTTTTT.